The clone carrying this T cell receptor (beta chain) was observed a single time. Its specificity is unknown. The sample belongs to a study of CD8+CD57+ T cells in acquired aplastic anemia. Study summary: Sorted CD4+ plus CD8+ cells gave DNA averaging 3.2 ug. Roughly 10.8 million reads were obtained on average for healthy donor CD4+ cells. Findings of the study overall: The CD8+ Simpson's diversity of patients and controls was not significantly different. Patients and controls shared roughly 30 CD8+ CDR3 sequences, which appeared highly expressed in patients and within their immunodominant clones.

CDR3 and TCR beta VDJ profiling relied on genomic DNA as the template. MiXCR was run by TCRdb on the reads, yielding one entry per CDR3 protein. The data hold 60,000 or so distinct CDR3 sequences, with 45% to 70% observed a single time. V was trimmed by 5 bases and J by 8 bases, leaving 16 bases between them. Germline-derived CDR1 and CDR2 are SNHLY and FYNNEI. This CDR3 has 15 residues. This chain uses TRBV2 with TRBJ1-6; tentatively, D is TRBD1 (5 bases). Sequencing was done on a sample of sorted CD4+, CD8+, or CD8+CD57+ T cells (not recorded which) from PBMCs. This sequence originates from a human donor in good health, serving as a control. CDR3 sequence: CASSPPTGVDSPLHF. The CDR3 nucleotides read TGTGCCAGCAGTCCCCCCACAGGCGTGGATTCACCCCTCCACTTT. Using reference TRBV2 and TRBJ1-6 for the parts outside the CDR3, the full variable domain is EPEVTQTPSHQVTQMGQEVILRCVPISNHLYFYWYRQILGQKVEFLVSFYNNEISEKSEIFDDQFSVERPDGSNFTLKIRSTKLEDSAMYFCASSPPTGVDSPLHFGNGTRLTVT.